Following are 13 T cell receptor beta chains from one sample sequenced in a study of human T cells and chemical hapten exposure. Time point here: patch test 1, 2 weeks after DPC sensitization. Regarding treatment: therapeutic diphenylcyclopropenone sensitization with weekly scalp DPC. TCRdb reprocessed the RACE reads with MiXCR, giving one entry per CDR3 protein. The profile covers around 99,000 distinct CDR3 sequences, with 9.5% to 15% appearing a single time and approximately 2% taken by the ten largest. The material sequenced was whole blood, taken in connection with sensitization to the hapten diphenylcyclopropenone (DPC). The source is a middle-aged woman with alopecia areata. Some clones in this sample may be carry-over from other donors' samples.

This clonotype turned up a few times. The chain couples TRBV7-2 to TRBJ2-4; 8 bases line up with TRBD1. The CDR3 contains 15 residues. Losses at the gene ends were 5 bases for V and 7 bases for J; bases not matched to a gene: 10. Germline-derived CDR1 and CDR2 are SGHTA and FQGNSA. The CDR3 DNA follows: TGTGCCAGCAGCCCGATCGGACAGGGAATTAACATTCAGTACTTC. Amino acid sequence: CASSPIGQGINIQYF.

The sample holds many counts of this clonotype. The chain combines TRBV6-1 with TRBJ2-7; the match to TRBD1 covers 7 bases. Looked up from germline, CDR1 is MNHNS and CDR2 is SASEGT. V was clipped by 7 bases and J by 4 bases; unmatched bases: 10. The CDR3 consists of 14 residues. CDR3 bases: TGTGCCAGCAAGCTTGCCGGGACAGTGTACGAGCAGTACTTC. This gives the protein CASKLAGTVYEQYF.

A few counts support this clonotype. The V call is TRBV21-1, the J call TRBJ2-3; the table's D call, TRBD1, was not checked against the DNA. TRBV21-1 is a pseudogene. The CDR3 totals 14 residues. This CDR3 is CASSSREPPDTQYF. In DNA, the CDR3 is TGTGCCAGCAGCAGCCGGGAGCCCCCAGATACGCAGTATTTT.

V usage is TRBV10-3 and J usage is TRBJ1-4, with 8 bases identical to TRBD1. J was trimmed by 7 bases and V by 7 bases; bases with no gene match: 5. Germline lookup yields CDR1 ENHRY and CDR2 SYGVKD. The CDR3 is made up of 13 amino acids. The CDR3 loop reads CAIKTGEGEKLFF. CDR3 nucleotide sequence: TGTGCCATCAAGACAGGGGAAGGTGAAAAACTGTTTTTT.

The chain combines TRBV6-2 or TRBV6-3 with TRBJ2-7; D possibly corresponds to TRBD1 (6 bases). The CDR3 loop spans 11 amino acids. V was pared by 3 bases and J by 12 bases, with 12 bases between. Germline V CDR1 and CDR2: MNHEY, SVGEGT. For the CDR3, the DNA is TGTGCCAGCAGTTATCCGCAGGGGTGGTACTTC. This sequence encodes CASSYPQGWYF.

This clonotype was observed a few times. This chain connects TRBV6-5 to TRBJ2-7, with D unclear. The V end lost 4 bases, the J end lost 2 bases, and 15 bases lay between the germline ends. The CDR3 totals 15 residues. Germline V gene lookup returns CDR1 MNHEY and CDR2 SVGAGI. The CDR3 DNA follows: TGTGCCAGCAGTTTGTCGGGCTCCGCCCCCTACGAGCAGTACTTC. It specifies CASSLSGSAPYEQYF.

The V and J genes are TRBV4-3 and TRBJ1-4, with TRBD1 matching over 7 bases. This CDR3 spans 18 amino acids. V gave up 0 bases and J gave up 0 bases; unmatched junction bases: 7. In germline, CDR1 is LGHNA, CDR2 YSLEER. The CDR3 DNA is TGCGCCAGCAGCCAAGACCCCAACAGGGGTGCAACTAATGAAAAACTGTTTTTT. This gives the protein CASSQDPNRGATNEKLFF.

This clonotype appeared a few times. The chain carries TRBV18 and TRBJ2-1; TRBD2 matches 13 bases. The germline V gene encodes CDR1 KGHSH and CDR2 LQKENI. CDR3 length equals 15 residues. V gave up 3 bases and J gave up 4 bases; unmatched junction bases: 0. The CDR3 sequence: CASSPGLAGYNEQFF. CDR3 nucleotide sequence: TGTGCCAGCTCACCGGGACTAGCGGGGTACAATGAGCAGTTCTTC.

The chain combines TRBV6-2 or TRBV6-3 with TRBJ2-7, with a possible D match to TRBD2 (6 bases). The CDR3 consists of 14 residues. Germline-derived CDR1 and CDR2 are MNHEY and SVGEGT. V lost 6 bases and J lost 7, with 19 bases in between. The CDR3 nucleotides are TGTGCCAGCAGCCTCGCCGGGACTCTGGATGAGCAGTACTTC. It translates to CASSLAGTLDEQYF.

The rearrangement links TRBV29-1 to TRBJ2-7; D uncertain. CDR1 and CDR2 (germline): SQVTM, ANQGSEA. The length of the CDR3 is 11 residues. V was shortened by 2 bases and J by 7 bases, with 9 bases between the two germline ends. In nucleotides, the CDR3 is TGCAGCGTTGAATTCGAGAGGGAGCAGTACTTC. It specifies CSVEFEREQYF.

V gene TRBV7-3 combines with J gene TRBJ2-1; TRBD1 might be the D (6 bases). V was trimmed by 3 bases and J by 9 bases, leaving 15 bases between them. The CDR3 length is 14 residues. Per germline, CDR1 SGHTA and CDR2 FQGTGA. CDR3 nucleotide sequence: TGTGCCAGCAGCTTGGTGACAGGCCTGAGTGAGCAGTTCTTC. Protein: CASSLVTGLSEQFF.

This clonotype came up a few times. The chain has TRBV5-1 and TRBJ2-1; 7 bases are a match to TRBD1. Germline V CDR1 and CDR2: SGHRS, YFSETQ. Trimming cost V 5 bases and J 2 bases; bases outside gene matches: 13. This CDR3 has 17 amino acids. Here the CDR3 DNA reads TGCGCCAGCAGACTCAATACAGGGGTTTGGACCTACAATGAGCAGTTCTTC. This encodes CASRLNTGVWTYNEQFF. The variable domain in full, completed from reference TRBV5-1 and TRBJ2-1, reads KAGVTQTPRYLIKTRGQQVTLSCSPISGHRSVSWYQQTPGQGLQFLFEYFSETQRNKGNFPGRFSGRQFSNSRSEMNVSTLELGDSALYLCASRLNTGVWTYNEQFFGPGTRLTVL.

The sample holds a few counts of this clonotype. The V gene is TRBV7-9, the J gene TRBJ2-5, with 10 positions matching TRBD1. There are 15 residues in the CDR3. Trimming at V came to 4 bases and at J to 0 bases, leaving 2 bases not matched to a gene. CDR1 SEHNR and CDR2 FQNEAQ come from the germline V gene (reference sequence). The CDR3 spells CASSSGQGYQETQYF. In nucleotides, the CDR3 is TGTGCCAGCAGCTCGGGACAGGGGTACCAAGAGACCCAGTACTTC.